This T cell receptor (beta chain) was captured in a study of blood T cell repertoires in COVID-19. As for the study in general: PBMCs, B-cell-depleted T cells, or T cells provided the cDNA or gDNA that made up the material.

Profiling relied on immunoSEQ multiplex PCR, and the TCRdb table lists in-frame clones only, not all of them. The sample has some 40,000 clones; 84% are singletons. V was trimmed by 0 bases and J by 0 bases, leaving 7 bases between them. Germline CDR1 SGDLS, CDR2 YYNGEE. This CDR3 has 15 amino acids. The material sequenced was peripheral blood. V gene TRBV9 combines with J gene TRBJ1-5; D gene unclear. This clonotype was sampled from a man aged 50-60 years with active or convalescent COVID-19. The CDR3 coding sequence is TGTGCCAGCAGCGTAGACGGGTATAGCAATCAGCCCCAGCATTTT. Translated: CASSVDGYSNQPQHF.